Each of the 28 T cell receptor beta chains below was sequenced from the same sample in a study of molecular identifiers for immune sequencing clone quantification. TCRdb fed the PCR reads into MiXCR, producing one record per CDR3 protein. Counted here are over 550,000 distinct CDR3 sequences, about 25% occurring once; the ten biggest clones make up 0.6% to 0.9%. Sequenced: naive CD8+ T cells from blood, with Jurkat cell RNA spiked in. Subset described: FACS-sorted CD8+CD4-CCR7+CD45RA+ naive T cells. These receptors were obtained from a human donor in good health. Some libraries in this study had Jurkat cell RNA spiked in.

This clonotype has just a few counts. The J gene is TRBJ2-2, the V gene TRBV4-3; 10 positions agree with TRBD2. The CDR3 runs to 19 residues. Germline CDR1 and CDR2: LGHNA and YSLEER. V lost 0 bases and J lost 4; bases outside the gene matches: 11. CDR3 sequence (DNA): TGCGCCAGCAGCCAAGATATAAGGCTAGCGGGAGTAGGCACCGGGGAGCTGTTTTTT. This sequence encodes CASSQDIRLAGVGTGELFF.

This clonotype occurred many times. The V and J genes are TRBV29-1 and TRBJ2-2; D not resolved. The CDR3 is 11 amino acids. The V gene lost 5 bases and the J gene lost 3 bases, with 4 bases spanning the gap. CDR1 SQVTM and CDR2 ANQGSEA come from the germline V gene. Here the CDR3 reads CSVIDTGELFF. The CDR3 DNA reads TGCAGCGTTATTGACACCGGGGAGCTGTTTTTT.

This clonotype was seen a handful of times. The CDR3 reads CASPGVTGELFF. The CDR3 DNA reads as TGTGCCAGCCCGGGGGTCACCGGGGAGCTGTTTTTT. This sequence joins TRBV6-6 and TRBJ2-2; a possible D gene is TRBD2 (6 bases). This CDR3 contains 12 residues. CDR1 is MNHNY, CDR2 SVGAGI, per germline (reference sequence). The V end lost 8 bases, the J end lost 4 bases, and 8 bases lay between the germline ends.

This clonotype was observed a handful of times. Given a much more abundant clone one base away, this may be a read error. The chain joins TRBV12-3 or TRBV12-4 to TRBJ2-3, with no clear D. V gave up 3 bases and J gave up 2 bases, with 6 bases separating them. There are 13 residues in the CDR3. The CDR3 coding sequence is TGTGCCAGCAGTTTTGAGGACACAGATACGCAGTATTTT. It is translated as CASSFEDTDTQYF.

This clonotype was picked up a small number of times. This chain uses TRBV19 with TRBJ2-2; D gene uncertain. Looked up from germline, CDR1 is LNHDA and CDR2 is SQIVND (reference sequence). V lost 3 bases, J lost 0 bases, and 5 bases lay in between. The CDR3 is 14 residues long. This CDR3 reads CASSIGANTGELFF. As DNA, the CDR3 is TGTGCCAGTAGTATCGGTGCGAACACCGGGGAGCTGTTTTTT.

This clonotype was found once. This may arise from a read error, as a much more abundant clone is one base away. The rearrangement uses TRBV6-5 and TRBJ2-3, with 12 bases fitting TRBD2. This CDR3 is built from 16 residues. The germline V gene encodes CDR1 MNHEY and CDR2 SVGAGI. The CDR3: CVSSGGLAGRTDTQYF. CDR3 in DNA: TGTGTCAGCAGTGGCGGACTAGCGGGACGCACAGATACGCAGTATTTT.

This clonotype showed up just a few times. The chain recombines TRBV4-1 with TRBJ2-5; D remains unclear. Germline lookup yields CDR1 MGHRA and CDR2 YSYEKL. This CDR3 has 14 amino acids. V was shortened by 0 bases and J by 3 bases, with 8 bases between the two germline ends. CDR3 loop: CASSQDTPEETQYF. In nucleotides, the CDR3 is TGCGCCAGCAGCCAAGATACACCAGAAGAGACCCAGTACTTC.

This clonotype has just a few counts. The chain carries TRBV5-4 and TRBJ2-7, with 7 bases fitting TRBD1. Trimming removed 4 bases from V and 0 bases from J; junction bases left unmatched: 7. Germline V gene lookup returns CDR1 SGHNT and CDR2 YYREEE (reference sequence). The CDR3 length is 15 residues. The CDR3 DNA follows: TGTGCCAGCAGCCAGACAGGGCAGACCTCCTACGAGCAGTACTTC. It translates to CASSQTGQTSYEQYF. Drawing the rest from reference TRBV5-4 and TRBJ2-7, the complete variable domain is ETGVTQSPTHLIKTRGQQVTLRCSSQSGHNTVSWYQQALGQGPQFIFQYYREEENGRGNFPPRFSGLQFPNYSSELNVNALELDDSALYLCASSQTGQTSYEQYFGPGTRLTVT.

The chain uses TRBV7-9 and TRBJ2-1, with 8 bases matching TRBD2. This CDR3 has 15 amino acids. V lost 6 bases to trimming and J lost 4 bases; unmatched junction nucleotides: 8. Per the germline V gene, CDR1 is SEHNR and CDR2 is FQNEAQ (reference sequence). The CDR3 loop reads CASRLSGGKYNEQFF. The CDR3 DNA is TGTGCCAGCAGATTAAGCGGGGGAAAATACAATGAGCAGTTCTTC.

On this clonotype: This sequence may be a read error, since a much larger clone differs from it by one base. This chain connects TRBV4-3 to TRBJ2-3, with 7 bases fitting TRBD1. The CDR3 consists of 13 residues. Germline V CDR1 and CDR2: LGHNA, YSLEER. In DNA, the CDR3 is TGCGCCAGCAGCCGGGACAGCGGAGATATGCAGTATTTT. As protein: CASSRDSGDMQYF.

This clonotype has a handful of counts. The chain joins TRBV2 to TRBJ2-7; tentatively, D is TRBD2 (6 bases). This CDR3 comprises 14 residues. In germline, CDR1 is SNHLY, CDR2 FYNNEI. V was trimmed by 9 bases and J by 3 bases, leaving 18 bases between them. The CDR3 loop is CASSWGGEYYEQYF. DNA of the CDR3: TGTGCCAGTTCTTGGGGCGGGGAGTACTACGAGCAGTACTTC.

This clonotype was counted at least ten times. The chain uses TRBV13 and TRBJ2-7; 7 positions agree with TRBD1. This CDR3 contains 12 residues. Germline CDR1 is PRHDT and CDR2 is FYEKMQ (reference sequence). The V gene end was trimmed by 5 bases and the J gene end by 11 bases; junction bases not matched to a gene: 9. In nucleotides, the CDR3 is TGTGCCAGCAGCGATAACAGGGGCTGGAAGTACTTC. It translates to CASSDNRGWKYF. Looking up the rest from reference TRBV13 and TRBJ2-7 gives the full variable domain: AAGVIQSPRHLIKEKRETATLKCYPIPRHDTVYWYQQGPGQDPQFLISFYEKMQSDKGSIPDRFSAQQFSDYHSELNMSSLELGDSALYFCASSDNRGWKYFGPGTRLTVT.

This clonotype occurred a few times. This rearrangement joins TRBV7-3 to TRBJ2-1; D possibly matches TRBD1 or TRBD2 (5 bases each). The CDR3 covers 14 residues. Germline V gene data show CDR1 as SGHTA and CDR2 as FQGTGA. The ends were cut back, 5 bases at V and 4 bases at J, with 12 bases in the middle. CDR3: CASSILGPYNEQFF. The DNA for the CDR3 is TGTGCCAGCAGCATATTGGGACCGTACAATGAGCAGTTCTTC.

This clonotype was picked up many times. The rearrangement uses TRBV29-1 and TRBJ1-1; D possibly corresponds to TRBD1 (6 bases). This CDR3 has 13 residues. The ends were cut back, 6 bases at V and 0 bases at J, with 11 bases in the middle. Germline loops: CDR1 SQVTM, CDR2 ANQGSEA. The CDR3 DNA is TGCAGCGTGAGACAGGCTTTGAACACTGAAGCTTTCTTT. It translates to CSVRQALNTEAFF. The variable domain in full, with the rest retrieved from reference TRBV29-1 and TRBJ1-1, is SAVISQKPSRDICQRGTSLTIQCQVDSQVTMMFWYRQQPGQSLTLIATANQGSEATYESGFVIDKFPISRPNLTFSTLTVSNMSPEDSSIYLCSVRQALNTEAFFGQGTRLTVV.

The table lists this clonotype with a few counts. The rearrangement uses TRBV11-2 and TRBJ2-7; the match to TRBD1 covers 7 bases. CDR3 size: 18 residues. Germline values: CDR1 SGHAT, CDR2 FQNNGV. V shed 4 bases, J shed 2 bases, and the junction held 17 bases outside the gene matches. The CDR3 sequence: CASSSPTVGTVLTYEQYF. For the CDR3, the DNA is TGTGCCAGCAGCTCCCCCACTGTAGGGACAGTGCTAACCTACGAGCAGTACTTC.

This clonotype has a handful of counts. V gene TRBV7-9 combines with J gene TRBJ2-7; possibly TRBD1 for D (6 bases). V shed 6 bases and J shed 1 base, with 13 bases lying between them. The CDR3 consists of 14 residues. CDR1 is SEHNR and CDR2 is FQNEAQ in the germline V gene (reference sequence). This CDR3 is CASRDSGESYEQYF. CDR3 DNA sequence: TGTGCCAGCAGGGACAGCGGCGAATCCTACGAGCAGTACTTC. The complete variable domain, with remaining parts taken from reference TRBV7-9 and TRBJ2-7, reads DTGVSQNPRHKITKRGQNVTFRCDPISEHNRLYWYRQTLGQGPEFLTYFQNEAQLEKSRLLSDRFSAERPKGSFSTLEIQRTEQGDSAMYLCASRDSGESYEQYFGPGTRLTVT.

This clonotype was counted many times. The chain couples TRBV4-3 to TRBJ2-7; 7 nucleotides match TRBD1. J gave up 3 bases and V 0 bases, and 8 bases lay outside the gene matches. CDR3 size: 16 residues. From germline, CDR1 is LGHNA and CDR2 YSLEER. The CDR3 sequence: CASSQDRQGKYYEQYF. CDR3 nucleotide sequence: TGCGCCAGCAGCCAAGATCGACAGGGCAAATACTACGAGCAGTACTTC.

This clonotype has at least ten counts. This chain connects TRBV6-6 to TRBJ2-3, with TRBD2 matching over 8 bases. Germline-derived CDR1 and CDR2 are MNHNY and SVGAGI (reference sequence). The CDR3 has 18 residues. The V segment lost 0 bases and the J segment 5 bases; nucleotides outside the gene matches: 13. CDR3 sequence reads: CASSYSQRELEVEDTQYF. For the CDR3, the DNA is TGTGCCAGCAGTTACTCCCAGCGGGAGCTTGAGGTGGAAGATACGCAGTATTTT.

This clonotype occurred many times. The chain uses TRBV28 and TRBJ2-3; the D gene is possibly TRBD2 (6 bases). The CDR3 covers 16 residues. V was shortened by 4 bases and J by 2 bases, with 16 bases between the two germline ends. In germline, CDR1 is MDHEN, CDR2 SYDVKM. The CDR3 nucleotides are TGTGCCAGCAGTTCCCCCGGGACTGATATCACAGATACGCAGTATTTT. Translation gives CASSSPGTDITDTQYF.

The CDR3 spells CASSFLPRDYGFTDTQYF. CDR3 sequence (DNA): TGTGCCAGCAGCTTCCTCCCCCGGGACTATGGTTTCACAGATACGCAGTATTTT. The chain links TRBV7-3 to TRBJ2-3, with 7 bases identical to TRBD2. The V gene's germline CDR1 is SGHTA and CDR2 FQGTGA. The CDR3 has 18 amino acids. After removal of 3 bases from V and 2 bases from J, the junction contained 14 bases not matched to a gene.

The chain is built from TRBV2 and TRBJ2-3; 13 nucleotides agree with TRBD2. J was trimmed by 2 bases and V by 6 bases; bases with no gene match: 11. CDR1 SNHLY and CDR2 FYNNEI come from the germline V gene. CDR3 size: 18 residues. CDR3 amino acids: CASSDPPGLAGDTDTQYF. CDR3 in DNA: TGTGCCAGCAGCGATCCCCCCGGACTAGCGGGGGACACAGATACGCAGTATTTT.

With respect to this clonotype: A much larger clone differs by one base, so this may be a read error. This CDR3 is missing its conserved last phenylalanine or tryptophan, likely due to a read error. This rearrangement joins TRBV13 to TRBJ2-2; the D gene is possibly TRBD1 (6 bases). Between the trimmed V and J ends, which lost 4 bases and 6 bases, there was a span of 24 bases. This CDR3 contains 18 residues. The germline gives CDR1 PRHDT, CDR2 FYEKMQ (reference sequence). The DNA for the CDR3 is TGTGCCAGCAGCTCCGAACACCAAACAGGGCGGAGTGCCGGGGAGCTGTTTTAT. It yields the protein CASSSEHQTGRSAGELFY.

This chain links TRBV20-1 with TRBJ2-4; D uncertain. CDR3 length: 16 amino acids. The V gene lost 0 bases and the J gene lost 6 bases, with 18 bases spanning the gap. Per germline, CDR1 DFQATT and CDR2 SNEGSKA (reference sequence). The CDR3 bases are TGCAGTGCTAGAGACAGGACCGCAAGTCTTGGAAACATTCAGTACTTC. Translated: CSARDRTASLGNIQYF.

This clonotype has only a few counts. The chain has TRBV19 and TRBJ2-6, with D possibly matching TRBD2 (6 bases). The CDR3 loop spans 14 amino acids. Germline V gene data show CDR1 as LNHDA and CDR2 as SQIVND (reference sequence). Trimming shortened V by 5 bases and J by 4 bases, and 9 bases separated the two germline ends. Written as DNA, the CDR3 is TGTGCCAGTAGTGGGACTGGCGGGGCCAACGTCCTGACTTTC. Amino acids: CASSGTGGANVLTF.

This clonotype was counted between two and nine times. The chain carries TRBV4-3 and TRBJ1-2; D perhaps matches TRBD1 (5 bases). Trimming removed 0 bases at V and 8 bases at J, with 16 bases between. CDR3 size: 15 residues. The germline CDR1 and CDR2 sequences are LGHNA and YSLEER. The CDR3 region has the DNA TGCGCCAGCAGCCAAGACCGCGCAGGGTTGGAGGGCTACACCTTC. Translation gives CASSQDRAGLEGYTF.

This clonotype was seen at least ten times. The CDR3 region is CASSFQGNSPLHF. CDR3 sequence (DNA): TGTGCCAGCAGCTTTCAAGGGAATTCACCCCTCCACTTT. The genes are TRBV13 and TRBJ1-6; no firm D call. V was trimmed by 3 bases and J by 7 bases, leaving 7 bases between them. The CDR3 is 13 residues long. Germline loops: CDR1 PRHDT, CDR2 FYEKMQ (reference sequence).

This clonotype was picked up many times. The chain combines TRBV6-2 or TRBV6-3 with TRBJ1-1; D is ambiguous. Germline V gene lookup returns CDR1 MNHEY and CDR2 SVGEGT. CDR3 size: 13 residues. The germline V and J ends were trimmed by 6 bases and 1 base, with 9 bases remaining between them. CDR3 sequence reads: CASRGVGNTEAFF. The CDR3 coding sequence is TGTGCCAGCAGGGGAGTTGGGAACACTGAAGCTTTCTTT.

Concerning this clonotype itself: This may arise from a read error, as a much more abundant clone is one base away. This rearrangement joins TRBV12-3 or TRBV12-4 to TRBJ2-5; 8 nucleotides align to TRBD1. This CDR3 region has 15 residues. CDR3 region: CASSKQGAEQGTQYF. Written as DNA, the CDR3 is TGTGCCAGCAGTAAGCAGGGGGCAGAACAAGGGACCCAGTACTTC.